The 9 T cell receptor beta chains presented below share a single source sample, sequenced in a study of response to subunit inactivated influenza vaccine. From the RT-PCR reads, TCRdb called clonotypes with MiXCR, one entry per CDR3 protein. The sample contains about 160,000 distinct CDR3 sequences, around 9.9% of which appear only once. Specimen: non-naive T cells sorted from PBMCs, collected 35 to 45 days after vaccination. The source of these receptors is a man aged 50 to 59 who received an inactivated influenza vaccine.

This clonotype was picked up a small number of times. V usage is TRBV20-1 and J usage is TRBJ2-1; D is perhaps TRBD2 (5 bases). Germline assignment: CDR1 DFQATT and CDR2 SNEGSKA (reference sequence). The CDR3 is 13 residues long. Trimming took off 2 bases at V and 4 bases at J, with 9 bases between the two ends. The CDR3 sequence is CSARSPGYNEQFF. CDR3 DNA sequence: TGCAGTGCTAGAAGTCCGGGATACAATGAGCAGTTCTTC.

This clonotype turned up a few times. The rearrangement links TRBV7-9 to TRBJ1-2; TRBD1 matches 7 bases. V lost 6 bases, J lost 7 bases, and 17 bases stayed unmatched. The germline CDR1 and CDR2 sequences are SEHNR and FQNEAQ (reference sequence). CDR3 size: 16 residues. This chain's CDR3 is CASSSQVGDRGGGYTF. For the CDR3, the DNA is TGTGCCAGCAGTTCCCAAGTTGGGGACAGAGGAGGTGGCTACACCTTC.

This chain connects TRBV6-1 to TRBJ2-7, with 15 bases fitting TRBD2. V was pared by 5 bases and J by 2 bases, with 7 bases of the junction left unmatched. Germline-derived CDR1 and CDR2 are MNHNS and SASEGT. The CDR3 loop spans 17 amino acids. CDR3 sequence (DNA): TGTGCCAGCAGTCGCGGGACTAGCGGGAGGTTGACCTACGAGCAGTACTTC. Residues: CASSRGTSGRLTYEQYF.

This sequence joins TRBV7-2 and TRBJ2-7, with 15 nucleotides matching TRBD2. V shed 6 bases, J shed 0 bases, and the junction held 21 bases outside the gene matches. CDR1 is SGHTA and CDR2 is FQGNSA in the germline V gene. The CDR3 is made up of 22 amino acids. The chain's CDR3 is CASRIGTSGGTTRMGVSYEQYF. The CDR3 nucleotides read TGTGCCAGCAGGATTGGGACTAGCGGGGGGACTACCAGGATGGGGGTCTCCTACGAGCAGTACTTC.

In its sample, this clonotype was seen once. The chain couples TRBV18 to TRBJ2-7, with a possible D match to TRBD2 (6 bases). Germline CDR1 and CDR2: KGHSH and LQKENI. This CDR3 is 15 amino acids long. V was clipped by 4 bases and J by 5 bases, with 18 bases between them. CDR3 nucleotides: TGTGCCAGCTCACGGGAGACAGCGGGCGGGAACGAGCAGTACTTC. Translating it yields CASSRETAGGNEQYF. Filled out from reference TRBV18 and TRBJ2-7, the complete variable domain reads NAGVMQNPRHLVRRRGQEARLRCSPMKGHSHVYWYRQLPEEGLKFMVYLQKENIIDESGMPKERFSAEFPKEGPSILRIQQVVRGDSAAYFCASSRETAGGNEQYFGPGTRLTVT.

The J gene is TRBJ2-2, the V gene TRBV11-2; 10 nucleotides match TRBD2. Trimming cost V 2 bases and J 5 bases; bases outside gene matches: 2. The CDR3 has 15 residues. The germline gives CDR1 SGHAT, CDR2 FQNNGV. Written as DNA, the CDR3 is TGTGCCAGCAGCTTACTAGCGGGAGCGACCGGGGAGCTGTTTTTT. It translates to CASSLLAGATGELFF.

This clonotype was observed a few times. The V and J genes are TRBV15 and TRBJ2-1; TRBD1 aligns across 11 bases. The V segment lost 5 bases and the J segment 8 bases; nucleotides outside the gene matches: 5. In germline, CDR1 is LNHNV, CDR2 YYDKDF (reference sequence). The length of the CDR3 is 14 residues. The CDR3 coding sequence is TGTGCCACCAGCGGGGGACAGGGGGGGCATGAGCAGTTCTTC. It encodes CATSGGQGGHEQFF.

The table lists this clonotype with a few counts. The J gene is TRBJ2-2, the V gene TRBV7-2; 7 nucleotides line up with TRBD2. Trimming at V came to 9 bases and at J to 3 bases, leaving 10 bases not matched to a gene. The germline gives CDR1 SGHTA, CDR2 FQGNSA. There are 15 residues in the CDR3. CDR3: CASKGSGIDTGELFF. CDR3 nucleotide sequence: TGTGCCAGTAAGGGGAGCGGGATTGACACCGGGGAGCTGTTTTTT.

This clonotype was detected ten times or more. The rearrangement joins TRBV20-1 to TRBJ2-7; 11 bases align to TRBD2. The CDR3 has 15 residues. V lost 0 bases, J lost 3 bases, and 4 bases stayed unmatched. CDR1 DFQATT and CDR2 SNEGSKA come from the germline V gene (reference sequence). CDR3 region: CSARDSGRVGYEQYF. CDR3 coding DNA: TGCAGTGCTAGAGATAGCGGGAGGGTTGGCTACGAGCAGTACTTC.